This TCR beta chain was captured by sequencing in a study of monozygotic twins with inflammatory bowel disease. TCRdb reprocessed the 5' RACE reads, keeping one entry per CDR3 protein, no DNA. The sample totals approximately 160,000 distinct CDR3 sequences; its top ten clones hold 2.8%. General study findings and limits: The analysis failed to separate different T cell subtypes. Relative to healthy twins, IBD patients had fewer clonotypes in common with others, a gap that was especially apparent with disease activity. Immunosuppressive treatments were not uniform, and this may have added variability to patient repertoires.

A remark on this clonotype: Its antigen is currently unknown.

Source material: blood. This clonotype was sampled from a human donor with ulcerative colitis or Crohn's disease, or a healthy co-twin of an affected twin (not recorded which).

The CDR3 loop reads CASSRDNEQFF. This chain links TRBV5-4 with TRBJ2-1. In germline, CDR1 is SGHNT, CDR2 YYREEE (reference sequence). The CDR3 extends over 11 amino acids.